The 28 T cell receptor beta chains given below trace back to one sample, sequenced in a study of blood T cell repertoires in COVID-19. The protocol was immunoSEQ multiplex PCR, while the TCRdb copy is restricted to in-frame clones and leaves out a portion. The table includes some 160,000 clones, around 76% detected once. Source material: peripheral blood. The receptors derive from a man in his sixties with acute or convalescent COVID-19.

This chain connects TRBV7-9 to TRBJ1-5; TRBD1 is a possible D gene (6 bases). The CDR3 is made up of 14 amino acids. V lost 5 bases, J lost 7 bases, and 15 bases lay in between. The germline V gene has CDR1 SEHNR and CDR2 FQNEAQ (reference sequence). The DNA of the CDR3 is TGTGCCAGCAGCCATAACCTCCAGGGGCAGCCCCAGCATTTT. Translating gives CASSHNLQGQPQHF.

The chain recombines TRBV2 with TRBJ2-3; D unclear. Deletions cut 5 bases from V and 5 bases from J, with 11 bases between. The germline V gene has CDR1 SNHLY and CDR2 FYNNEI. The CDR3 covers 13 residues. Written as DNA, the CDR3 is TGTGCCAGCAGTTCTTCCCTACTAGATACGCAGTATTTT. Its translation: CASSSSLLDTQYF.

V gene TRBV27 combines with J gene TRBJ1-3; no clear D. The V end was cut by 5 bases, the J end by 4 bases, with 9 bases between. The germline V gene has CDR1 MNHEY and CDR2 SMNVEV (reference sequence). The CDR3 totals 13 residues. The CDR3 sequence is CASSELGGNTIYF. The CDR3 DNA reads TGTGCCAGCAGTGAACTAGGGGGAAACACCATATATTTT.

The gene calls are TRBV5-3 and TRBJ1-2; 10 bases map to TRBD1. TRBV5-3 is reported as an ORF; its role is uncertain. The CDR3 is 17 amino acids. Unmatched junction bases numbered 17, after V lost 5 bases and J lost 7 bases. The CDR3 region has the DNA TGTGCCAGAAGTATAACGCGGAAGACAGGGGGCGAGGGTGGCTACACCTTC. Translated, it gives CARSITRKTGGEGGYTF.

The chain links TRBV6-2 or TRBV6-3 to TRBJ2-3; 7 nucleotides agree with TRBD2. V was clipped by 2 bases and J by 0 bases; unmatched bases: 14. Germline V gene data show CDR1 as MNHEY and CDR2 as SVGEGT. The CDR3 covers 19 residues. The CDR3 DNA follows: TGTGCCAGCAGTTACCCCGGGGGTAGCGGGCATGTAAGCACAGATACGCAGTATTTT. It is translated as CASSYPGGSGHVSTDTQYF.

The V gene is TRBV11-2, the J gene TRBJ2-1, with no clear D. Trimming left V 0 bases short and J 0 bases short, with 12 bases between. CDR1 is SGHAT, CDR2 FQNNGV, per germline. The CDR3 is made up of 17 amino acids. This chain's CDR3 is CASSLEGSGSSYNEQFF. CDR3 coding DNA: TGTGCCAGCAGCTTAGAAGGATCAGGTAGCTCCTACAATGAGCAGTTCTTC.

The genes are TRBV28 and TRBJ2-7; 9 bases match TRBD2. Looked up from germline, CDR1 is MDHEN and CDR2 is SYDVKM. Trimming took 6 bases from V and 5 from J; bases not matched to a gene: 14. The CDR3 is 16 residues long. Here the CDR3 DNA reads TGTGCCAGCAGCACCATAGCGGGAGAGGAACACGACGAGCAGTACTTC. Encoded protein: CASSTIAGEEHDEQYF.

The rearrangement uses TRBV7-2 and TRBJ1-1, with 8 nucleotides matching TRBD1. V lost 1 base, J lost 5 bases, and 12 bases stayed unmatched. This CDR3 region has 17 residues. Germline-derived CDR1 and CDR2 are SGHTA and FQGNSA. The CDR3 is CASSLVRAGGAGTEAFF. The CDR3 coding sequence is TGTGCCAGCAGCTTAGTGAGGGCAGGGGGCGCGGGTACTGAAGCTTTCTTT.

The CDR3: CASSVGQGAYEQYF. In DNA form, the CDR3 reads TGTGCCAGCAGCGTAGGACAGGGAGCCTACGAGCAGTACTTC. The chain links TRBV9 to TRBJ2-7; TRBD1 agrees at 7 bases. The CDR3 runs 14 residues. Germline CDR1 SGDLS, CDR2 YYNGEE. Losses at the gene ends were 0 bases for V and 2 bases for J; bases not matched to a gene: 2.

The V gene is TRBV6-5, the J gene TRBJ2-1; 10 nucleotides align to TRBD2. J was trimmed by 7 bases and V by 6 bases; bases with no gene match: 6. CDR3 length: 14 residues. Per germline, CDR1 MNHEY and CDR2 SVGAGI. CDR3 nucleotide sequence: TGTGCCAGCAGAACCCTAGCGGGAGTGAATGAGCAGTTCTTC. As protein: CASRTLAGVNEQFF.

V is TRBV7-6 and J is TRBJ2-1, with D possibly TRBD2 on 6 matching bases. This CDR3 has 17 amino acids. The V gene's germline CDR1 is SGHVS and CDR2 FNYEAQ. V shed 1 base and J shed 4 bases, with 17 bases lying between them. CDR3 bases: TGTGCCAGCAGCTTAGGGGCGGGGAACTTGATATACAATGAGCAGTTCTTC. It encodes CASSLGAGNLIYNEQFF.

The CDR3: CASSYVTEVGTGTSAYNEQFF. CDR3 bases: TGTGCCAGCAGTTACGTCACAGAGGTGGGAACCGGGACTAGCGCCTACAATGAGCAGTTCTTC. This chain uses TRBV28 with TRBJ2-1; the match to TRBD2 covers 10 bases. Per germline, CDR1 MDHEN and CDR2 SYDVKM. The CDR3 covers 21 residues. J was trimmed by 2 bases and V by 4 bases; bases with no gene match: 20.

This chain links TRBV2 with TRBJ2-1; D uncertain. Germline V CDR1 and CDR2: SNHLY, FYNNEI. The CDR3 length is 11 residues. V was shortened by 6 bases and J by 5 bases, with 5 bases between the two germline ends. The CDR3 bases are TGTGCCAGCAGGTATCACAATGAGCAGTTCTTC. This encodes CASRYHNEQFF. The variable domain in full, with the rest retrieved from reference TRBV2 and TRBJ2-1, is EPEVTQTPSHQVTQMGQEVILRCVPISNHLYFYWYRQILGQKVEFLVSFYNNEISEKSEIFDDQFSVERPDGSNFTLKIRSTKLEDSAMYFCASRYHNEQFFGPGTRLTVL.

The chain is built from TRBV3-1 (or the pseudogene TRBV3-2) and TRBJ1-1, with TRBD1 matching 7 bases. The germline V gene encodes CDR1 LGHDT and CDR2 YNNKEL (reference sequence). The CDR3 loop spans 16 amino acids. V lost 0 bases and J lost 3; bases outside the gene matches: 7. CDR3 sequence reads: CASSQEGKGADTEAFF. In DNA, the CDR3 is TGTGCCAGCAGCCAAGAAGGAAAGGGGGCAGACACTGAAGCTTTCTTT.

The chain couples TRBV19 to TRBJ1-3, with D perhaps TRBD1 (5 bases). The CDR3 consists of 14 residues. V lost 6 bases and J 0 bases, leaving 9 bases between the germline ends. Germline values: CDR1 LNHDA, CDR2 SQIVND (reference sequence). The CDR3 coding sequence is TGTGCCAGTAGCCAGGGATTCTCTGGAAACACCATATATTTT. Residues: CASSQGFSGNTIYF.

This clone was counted between two and nine times. The rearrangement links TRBV5-1 to TRBJ2-7; 10 nucleotides agree with TRBD2. Germline CDR1 reads SGHRS; CDR2 reads YFSETQ. This CDR3 is built from 15 residues. V lost 0 bases and J lost 2; bases outside the gene matches: 2. The CDR3 sequence is CASSLGTSGTYEQYF. CDR3 DNA sequence: TGCGCCAGCAGCTTGGGTACTAGCGGGACCTACGAGCAGTACTTC.

CDR3 residues: CASSQQPTGGETQYF. The CDR3 region has the DNA TGTGCCAGCAGCCAGCAACCGACAGGCGGAGAGACCCAGTACTTC. This chain connects TRBV5-5 to TRBJ2-5, with D perhaps TRBD1 (6 bases). CDR3 length: 15 amino acids. Germline V lookup: CDR1 SGHKS, CDR2 YYEKEE (reference sequence). Between the trimmed V and J ends, which lost 4 bases and 4 bases, there was a span of 17 bases.

The V gene is TRBV18, the J gene TRBJ1-3; unclear D gene. The CDR3 runs to 12 residues. Trimming pared 1 base from V and 9 bases from J, leaving 7 bases between. Germline CDR1 reads KGHSH; CDR2 reads LQKENI. CDR3 DNA sequence: TGTGCCAGCTCACCACGTGAGAGCACCATATATTTT. Translating it yields CASSPRESTIYF.

The rearrangement uses TRBV7-8 and TRBJ2-7, with D tentatively TRBD2 (6 bases). The germline CDR1 and CDR2 sequences are SGHVS and FQNEAQ. The CDR3 covers 14 residues. The V gene lost 1 base and the J gene lost 2 bases, with 9 bases spanning the gap. CDR3 sequence (DNA): TGTGCCAGCAGCTTAGGGACGGGGGCCTACGAGCAGTACTTC. Its protein product is CASSLGTGAYEQYF.

This rearrangement joins TRBV7-6 to TRBJ2-3; TRBD1 agrees at 7 bases. This CDR3 is built from 18 residues. V gave up 5 bases and J gave up 2 bases; unmatched junction bases: 16. Germline V gives CDR1 SGHVS, CDR2 FNYEAQ. CDR3 bases: TGTGCCAGCAGCCCGGATTCCGGGACAGCTGGTTCCACAGATACGCAGTATTTT. Translated: CASSPDSGTAGSTDTQYF.

This CDR3 is CARRERGDEQFF. The CDR3 coding sequence is TGTGCCAGGCGGGAGAGGGGGGATGAGCAGTTCTTC. The rearrangement joins TRBV2 to TRBJ2-1; weak D call: TRBD2 (7 bases). The V end lost 9 bases, the J end lost 8 bases, and 14 bases lay between the germline ends. This CDR3 has 12 amino acids. Per germline, CDR1 SNHLY and CDR2 FYNNEI. Using reference TRBV2 and TRBJ2-1 for the parts outside the CDR3, the full variable domain is EPEVTQTPSHQVTQMGQEVILRCVPISNHLYFYWYRQILGQKVEFLVSFYNNEISEKSEIFDDQFSVERPDGSNFTLKIRSTKLEDSAMYFCARRERGDEQFFGPGTRLTVL.

This chain links TRBV27 with TRBJ1-5; D gene uncertain. CDR1 is MNHEY and CDR2 is SMNVEV in the germline V gene (reference sequence). Trimming shortened V by 8 bases and J by 1 base, and 15 bases separated the two germline ends. CDR3 length equals 15 residues. Here the CDR3 DNA reads TGTGCCAGCGGAGGGAGTGGCCTGAGCAATCAGCCCCAGCATTTT. Its translation is CASGGSGLSNQPQHF.

As concerns this clone: This same CDR3 is encoded by further DNA sequences in the sample. The rearrangement links TRBV5-8 to TRBJ1-6, with 7 bases matching TRBD1. The CDR3 sequence is 13 residues long. V was pared by 2 bases and J by 10 bases, with 3 bases of the junction left unmatched. Germline loops: CDR1 SGHTS, CDR2 YDEGEE. The CDR3 protein is CASSLYRGSPLHF. The CDR3 coding sequence is TGTGCCAGCAGCTTATACAGGGGCTCACCCCTCCACTTT.

The chain's CDR3 is CASSDGGGSSYNEQFF. The CDR3 nucleotides are TGCGCCAGCAGTGATGGCGGGGGTTCCTCCTACAATGAGCAGTTCTTC. V usage is TRBV10-1 and J usage is TRBJ2-1; 7 bases agree with TRBD2. With V trimmed by 3 bases and J by 0 bases, 5 bases remained unmatched. CDR1 is WNHNN, CDR2 SYGVQD, per germline (reference sequence). The CDR3 spans 16 residues.

The chain combines TRBV27 with TRBJ2-2; the match to TRBD1 covers 7 bases. The V and J ends lost 6 bases and 0 bases, in that order; junction bases with no gene match: 4. The length of the CDR3 is 15 residues. Germline assignment: CDR1 MNHEY and CDR2 SMNVEV (reference sequence). The CDR3 DNA reads as TGTGCCAGCAGCTTGGACAGGCCGAACACCGGGGAGCTGTTTTTT. Protein sequence: CASSLDRPNTGELFF.

The V gene is TRBV29-1, the J gene TRBJ1-2, with 9 nucleotides matching TRBD1. J lost 6 bases, V lost 6 bases, and 5 bases had no gene match. Germline V gives CDR1 SQVTM, CDR2 ANQGSEA. The CDR3 runs to 12 residues. The CDR3 nucleotides are TGCAGCGTAGGGGACAGGGAAGATGGCTACACCTTC. This sequence encodes CSVGDREDGYTF.

This chain uses TRBV6-6 with TRBJ1-1; 8 bases are shared with TRBD1. The CDR3 is made up of 14 amino acids. J lost 9 bases, V lost 4 bases, and 10 bases had no gene match. Germline assignment: CDR1 MNHNY and CDR2 SVGAGI (reference sequence). The CDR3 protein is CASSSQGGIAQAFF. CDR3 DNA: TGTGCCAGCAGTTCACAGGGGGGCATAGCCCAAGCTTTCTTT.

The chain recombines TRBV6-2 or TRBV6-3 with TRBJ2-3; D not resolved. Trimming took off 0 bases at V and 5 bases at J, with 18 bases between the two ends. Germline V CDR1 and CDR2: MNHEY, SVGEGT. The CDR3 has 17 residues. In DNA, the CDR3 is TGTGCCAGCAGTTACTCGTTTCTAGACCCCCAGAGAGATACGCAGTATTTT. Amino acids: CASSYSFLDPQRDTQYF.